What follows are 25 T cell receptor beta chains derived from one specimen sequenced in a study of OX40 agonist ivuxolimab in advanced cancers. Libraries were prepared by immunoSEQ multiplex PCR; TCRdb keeps only in-frame clonotypes and omits some of them. The sample lists 72,000 or so clones, about four fifths occurring once. Sequenced here: CD4+ or CD8+ T cells sorted from blood, sampled in a trial of the OX40 agonist ivuxolimab. The receptors derive from an adult with an advanced solid tumor such as melanoma, head and neck, liver or kidney cancer.

This clone was seen more than once but under ten times. This sequence joins TRBV30 and TRBJ1-2, with D tentatively TRBD1 (5 bases). Germline V gene lookup returns CDR1 GTSNPN and CDR2 SVGIG (reference sequence). This CDR3 region has 12 residues. Trimming left V 4 bases short and J 2 bases short, with 8 bases between. The CDR3 DNA follows: TGTGCCTGGACCCAGGGAAACTATGGCTACACCTTC. Its protein is CAWTQGNYGYTF.

The J gene is TRBJ1-2, the V gene TRBV7-2; TRBD1 agrees at 7 bases. With V trimmed by 1 base and J by 1 base, 9 bases remained unmatched. CDR1 and CDR2 (germline): SGHTA, FQGNSA. The CDR3 sequence is 17 residues long. This CDR3 reads CASSLDSRTGRNYGYTF. CDR3 nucleotides: TGTGCCAGCAGCTTAGATTCCCGGACAGGACGTAACTATGGCTACACCTTC.

V is TRBV19 and J is TRBJ1-3; 7 bases line up with TRBD1. Trimming at V came to 6 bases and at J to 0 bases, leaving 8 bases not matched to a gene. This CDR3 spans 16 amino acids. In germline, CDR1 is LNHDA, CDR2 SQIVND (reference sequence). The CDR3 region has the DNA TGTGCCAGTAGCCCTATGGGACAGAACTCTGGAAACACCATATATTTT. It encodes CASSPMGQNSGNTIYF.

V gene TRBV4-3 combines with J gene TRBJ1-2; 7 bases match TRBD1. CDR1 and CDR2 from the germline V gene are LGHNA and YSLEER. J gave up 1 base and V 6 bases, and 5 bases lay outside the gene matches. The CDR3 extends over 14 amino acids. The CDR3 sequence: CASSPGQRNYGYTF. DNA of the CDR3: TGCGCCAGCAGTCCGGGACAGCGTAACTATGGCTACACCTTC.

The V call is TRBV7-2, the J call TRBJ2-3; possible D gene TRBD2, 5 bases. The CDR3 runs to 17 residues. Deletions cut 1 base from V and 0 bases from J, with 14 bases between. The germline V gene encodes CDR1 SGHTA and CDR2 FQGNSA. CDR3 DNA sequence: TGTGCCAGCAGCTTAGTAGCGACTAAATCTAGCACAGATACGCAGTATTTT. As protein: CASSLVATKSSTDTQYF.

Comment on this clone: This same CDR3 is encoded by further DNA sequences in the sample. The CDR3 sequence is CASRRDSYNSPLHF. The CDR3, as DNA: TGTGCCAGCAGAAGGGACAGCTATAATTCACCCCTCCACTTT. This rearrangement joins TRBV6-5 to TRBJ1-6; 7 bases agree with TRBD1. Trimming removed 6 bases from V and 3 bases from J; junction bases left unmatched: 2. The germline CDR1 and CDR2 sequences are MNHEY and SVGAGI. There are 14 residues in the CDR3.

This rearrangement joins TRBV5-1 to TRBJ2-3; 10 nucleotides align to TRBD2. The germline V gene has CDR1 SGHRS and CDR2 YFSETQ. The V gene end was trimmed by 4 bases and the J gene end by 2 bases; junction bases not matched to a gene: 4. This CDR3 has 15 residues. CDR3 DNA: TGCGCCAGCAGCCCGACTAGCGGGCCCACAGATACGCAGTATTTT. Amino acids: CASSPTSGPTDTQYF.

The chain recombines TRBV7-9 with TRBJ1-3; D gene uncertain. Trimming took off 5 bases at V and 0 bases at J, with 8 bases between the two ends. CDR1 is SEHNR and CDR2 is FQNEAQ in the germline V gene (reference sequence). The CDR3 is made up of 14 amino acids. The CDR3 sequence: CASSPGGSGNTIYF. The DNA for the CDR3 is TGTGCCAGCAGCCCCGGCGGCTCTGGAAACACCATATATTTT.

The chain couples TRBV5-4 to TRBJ2-5; D not certain. V lost 7 bases, J lost 3 bases, and 7 bases lay in between. This CDR3 is 11 amino acids long. Germline values: CDR1 SGHNT, CDR2 YYREEE (reference sequence). In DNA, the CDR3 is TGTGCCAGCCACCGGGAAGAGACCCAGTACTTC. As protein: CASHREETQYF.

The chain is built from TRBV19 and TRBJ2-2; possible D gene TRBD1, 6 bases. V gave up 5 bases and J gave up 0 bases, with 10 bases separating them. CDR1 is LNHDA, CDR2 SQIVND, per germline (reference sequence). The CDR3 has 15 amino acids. The DNA for the CDR3 is TGTGCCAGTAGTTCGGACAGAGCGAACACCGGGGAGCTGTTTTTT. Its protein is CASSSDRANTGELFF.

This chain links TRBV6-1 with TRBJ1-5, with D unclear. The V end lost 3 bases, the J end lost 1 base, and 4 bases lay between the germline ends. The CDR3 is made up of 13 amino acids. Per germline, CDR1 MNHNS and CDR2 SASEGT. The CDR3 DNA is TGTGCCAGCAGTGATTTGAGCAATCAGCCCCAGCATTTT. It is translated as CASSDLSNQPQHF.

The chain recombines TRBV7-2 with TRBJ2-3; D is unclear. The CDR3 consists of 13 residues. Germline assignment: CDR1 SGHTA and CDR2 FQGNSA. V dropped 1 base and J dropped 6 bases, with 8 bases sitting between them. CDR3 residues: CASSLVRADTQYF. The CDR3 DNA sequence: TGTGCCAGCAGCTTAGTCCGAGCGGATACGCAGTATTTT.

The CDR3 protein is CSVSLAGNTIYF. The CDR3 bases are TGCAGCGTGTCCCTTGCTGGAAACACCATATATTTT. The chain is built from TRBV29-1 and TRBJ1-3, with D uncertain. The CDR3 is made up of 12 amino acids. V gave up 6 bases and J gave up 2 bases, with 8 bases separating them. CDR1 is SQVTM and CDR2 is ANQGSEA in the germline V gene.

Note on this clone: The same CDR3 arises from other DNA sequences in this sample as well. The rearrangement joins TRBV2 to TRBJ1-2; no clear D. V lost 2 bases and J 4 bases, leaving 8 bases between the germline ends. Germline V lookup: CDR1 SNHLY, CDR2 FYNNEI. The CDR3 extends over 13 amino acids. This CDR3 reads CASSEKGGYGYTF. DNA for the CDR3: TGTGCCAGCAGTGAAAAGGGAGGCTATGGCTACACCTTC.

Remarks on this clone: Additional DNA sequences in this sample encode the identical CDR3. The rearrangement uses TRBV30 and TRBJ2-5; D ambiguous. The CDR3 totals 13 residues. CDR1 and CDR2 from the germline V gene are GTSNPN and SVGIG (reference sequence). V shed 0 bases and J shed 2 bases, with 7 bases lying between them. CDR3 in amino acids: CAWSVQLQETQYF. The CDR3 DNA follows: TGTGCCTGGAGTGTCCAGTTACAAGAGACCCAGTACTTC.

The gene calls are TRBV25-1 and TRBJ2-1, with 10 nucleotides matching TRBD1. Trimming cost V 4 bases and J 1 base; bases outside gene matches: 4. Germline-derived CDR1 and CDR2 are MGHDK and SYGVNS. The CDR3 has 16 amino acids. The CDR3 nucleotides read TGTGCCAGCAGTGGTCCGGGACAGGGGTCCTACAATGAGCAGTTCTTC. Amino acid sequence: CASSGPGQGSYNEQFF.

The CDR3 spells CASSPVGRVNSGNTIYF. The CDR3 bases are TGTGCCAGCTCACCAGTGGGCAGGGTGAACTCTGGAAACACCATATATTTT. V usage is TRBV18 and J usage is TRBJ1-3; the D gene is possibly TRBD1 (5 bases). V gave up 2 bases and J gave up 0 bases, with 14 bases separating them. The CDR3 is made up of 17 amino acids. Per the germline V gene, CDR1 is KGHSH and CDR2 is LQKENI.

This chain uses TRBV15 with TRBJ1-1, with D possibly matching TRBD1 (5 bases). V lost 2 bases and J lost 5, with 12 bases in between. CDR1 is LNHNV, CDR2 YYDKDF, per germline (reference sequence). The CDR3 sequence is 14 residues long. The CDR3 bases are TGTGCCACCAGCAGAAGACAGTTGGGTACTGAAGCTTTCTTT. It yields the protein CATSRRQLGTEAFF.

The gene calls are TRBV6-5 and TRBJ1-1; a weak D match, TRBD1 (6 bases). Trimming shortened V by 7 bases and J by 6 bases, and 21 bases separated the two germline ends. Germline V CDR1 and CDR2: MNHEY, SVGAGI. The CDR3 has 15 residues. The CDR3: CASKQNPTGIAEAFF. CDR3 nucleotides: TGTGCCAGCAAACAAAACCCCACAGGGATCGCTGAAGCTTTCTTT.

The chain couples TRBV5-4 to TRBJ2-2; D assignment may be TRBD1 or TRBD2 (5 bases each). Looked up from germline, CDR1 is SGHNT and CDR2 is YYREEE (reference sequence). The CDR3 spans 16 residues. Trimming pared 6 bases from V and 7 bases from J, leaving 22 bases between. CDR3 amino acids: CASTPVRGAQYGELFF. For the CDR3, the DNA is TGTGCCAGCACCCCGGTCCGAGGGGCACAATACGGGGAGCTGTTTTTT.

The rearrangement links TRBV6-5 to TRBJ1-1, with D perhaps matching TRBD1 (5 bases). CDR1 MNHEY and CDR2 SVGAGI come from the germline V gene. The CDR3 consists of 11 residues. V was pared by 6 bases and J by 10 bases, with 12 bases between. CDR3 in amino acids: CASSRGSGAFF. The CDR3 nucleotides are TGTGCCAGCAGCCGGGGCAGTGGAGCTTTCTTT.

The chain recombines TRBV11-2 with TRBJ1-2, with 7 positions matching TRBD1. J gave up 3 bases and V 6 bases, and 1 base lay outside the gene matches. The V gene's germline CDR1 is SGHAT and CDR2 FQNNGV. The CDR3 sequence is 12 residues long. The CDR3 region has the DNA TGTGCCAGCAGTCAGGGGGACTATGGCTACACCTTC. This codes for CASSQGDYGYTF.

The rearrangement joins TRBV7-2 to TRBJ2-3, with D uncertain. Germline V gives CDR1 SGHTA, CDR2 FQGNSA. Trimming shortened V by 2 bases and J by 0 bases, and 6 bases separated the two germline ends. The CDR3 extends over 14 amino acids. Here the CDR3 reads CASSLPDSTDTQYF. CDR3 bases: TGTGCCAGCAGCTTACCGGACAGCACAGATACGCAGTATTTT.

The V call is TRBV30, the J call TRBJ1-2; possibly TRBD1 for D (5 bases). Germline V gene data show CDR1 as GTSNPN and CDR2 as SVGIG (reference sequence). The CDR3 length is 13 residues. V lost 3 bases and J lost 6, with 14 bases in between. CDR3 sequence (DNA): TGTGCCTGGAGCGCAGGGCTTCTGGATGGCTACACCTTC. Its translation is CAWSAGLLDGYTF.

The chain carries TRBV19 and TRBJ1-3; D is undetermined. CDR3 size: 16 residues. In germline, CDR1 is LNHDA, CDR2 SQIVND (reference sequence). Trimming left V 3 bases short and J 0 bases short, with 12 bases between. The CDR3 reads CASSIEGISSGNTIYF. The CDR3 coding sequence is TGTGCCAGTAGTATTGAGGGAATCAGCTCTGGAAACACCATATATTTT. Full variable domain (remainder filled in from reference TRBV19 and TRBJ1-3): DGGITQSPKYLFRKEGQNVTLSCEQNLNHDAMYWYRQDPGQGLRLIYYSQIVNDFQKGDIAEGYSVSREKKESFPLTVTSAQKNPTAFYLCASSIEGISSGNTIYFGEGSWLTVV.